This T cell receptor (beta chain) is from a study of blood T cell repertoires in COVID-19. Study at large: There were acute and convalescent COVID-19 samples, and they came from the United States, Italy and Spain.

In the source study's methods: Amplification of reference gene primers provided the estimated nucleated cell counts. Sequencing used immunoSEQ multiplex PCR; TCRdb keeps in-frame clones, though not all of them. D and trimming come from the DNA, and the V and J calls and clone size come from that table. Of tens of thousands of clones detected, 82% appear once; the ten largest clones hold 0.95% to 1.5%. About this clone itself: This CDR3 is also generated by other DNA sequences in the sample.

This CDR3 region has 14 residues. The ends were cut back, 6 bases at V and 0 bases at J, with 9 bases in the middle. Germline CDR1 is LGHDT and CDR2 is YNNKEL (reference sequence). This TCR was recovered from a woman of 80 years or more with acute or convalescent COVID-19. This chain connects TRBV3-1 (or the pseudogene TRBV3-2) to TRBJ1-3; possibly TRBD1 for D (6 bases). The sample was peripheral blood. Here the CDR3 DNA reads TGTGCCAGCAGTCTCAGGGGCTCTGGAAACACCATATATTTT. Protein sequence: CASSLRGSGNTIYF.